A single sample gave rise to the 12 T cell receptor beta chains below, sequenced in a study of tumor and adjacent non-tumor tissue in lung cancer. A modified ARM-PCR protocol with three rounds of nested PCR amplified TCRbeta. MiXCR, run by TCRdb on the multiplex PCR reads, gives a single entry per CDR3 protein. The table shows 75,000 to 100,000 distinct CDR3 sequences, with 67% occurring only once. This sample's RNA came from whole unsorted tissue. The sequencing sample was made of lung tumor tissue. These TCRs come from a man aged 55 to 70 with non-small cell lung cancer.

The chain carries TRBV11-3 and TRBJ1-1; no clear D. Germline V gene sequence: CDR1 SGHNT, CDR2 YENEEA. With 1 base removed from V and 11 bases from J, the gap between germline ends came to 11 bases. This CDR3 has 12 amino acids. CDR3 region: CASSLGTSMAFF. DNA for the CDR3: TGTGCCAGCAGCTTAGGTACAAGTATGGCTTTCTTT. Full variable domain (rest looked up from reference TRBV11-3 and TRBJ1-1): EAGVVQSPRYKIIEKKQPVAFWCNPISGHNTLYWYLQNLGQGPELLIRYENEEAVDDSQLPKDRFSAERLKGVDSTLKIQPAELGDSAVYLCASSLGTSMAFFGQGTRLTVV.

Written as DNA, the CDR3 is TGCGCCAGCAACACAGTGAGACAGGGTACCACGGGGGAGCTGTTTTTT. Its translation: CASNTVRQGTTGELFF. The rearrangement links TRBV4-1 to TRBJ2-2, with 7 bases fitting TRBD1. Germline V gene lookup returns CDR1 MGHRA and CDR2 YSYEKL. This CDR3 is built from 16 residues. Losses at the gene ends were 7 bases for V and 8 bases for J; bases not matched to a gene: 16.

Notes on this clonotype: One end of the junction is discordant with germline, which a read error may explain. The genes are TRBV5-6 and TRBJ2-3; tentatively, D is TRBD1 (5 bases). Germline CDR1 reads SGHDT; CDR2 reads YYEEEE. CDR3 length: 15 residues. The CDR3 loop is CANSPGNHGTYTRYF. CDR3 in DNA: TGTGCCAACAGTCCAGGGAATCATGGCACATATACGCGGTATTTT.

A remark on this clonotype: Lacking the conserved final phenylalanine or tryptophan, this CDR3 likely reflects a read error. Written as DNA, the CDR3 is TGTGCCAGCAGCCCGGAGGGGTTCGGGGGGCTTTATAATCAGCTCCAGCATCTT. Translated: CASSPEGFGGLYNQLQHL. This chain uses TRBV6-6 with TRBJ1-5, with a possible D match to TRBD1 (6 bases). Germline CDR1 MNHNY, CDR2 SVGAGI (reference sequence). This CDR3 comprises 18 residues.

This clonotype was detected a few times. This clone may be a read error of a much larger clone one base away. The V gene is TRBV13, the J gene TRBJ1-2; tentative D call: TRBD1 (5 bases). The V gene's germline CDR1 is PRHDT and CDR2 FYEKMQ (reference sequence). The V gene lost 5 bases and the J gene lost 4 bases, with 23 bases spanning the gap. This CDR3 has 17 amino acids. CDR3 nucleotides: TGTGCCAGCAGCCCGCTCCTACAGGCTCCAACAGGCTATGGCTACACCTTC. Its protein product is CASSPLLQAPTGYGYTF.

The chain combines TRBV20-1 with TRBJ2-1; the match to TRBD2 covers 8 bases. The germline V gene encodes CDR1 DFQATT and CDR2 SNEGSKA (reference sequence). This CDR3 is built from 14 residues. The ends lost 3 bases at V and 13 bases at J; junction bases unmatched: 14. CDR3 loop: CSARGVVAGLVQFF. CDR3 nucleotide sequence: TGCAGTGCTAGGGGGGTGGTAGCGGGGCTAGTTCAGTTCTTC.

Only a few counts were recorded for this clonotype. The DNA is omitted, as the CDR3 cannot be located on it reliably, and the CDR3 follows TCRdb's listing. The chain combines TRBV29-1 with TRBJ2-2; whether TRBD1, the table's D call, matches the DNA was not checked. The CDR3 has 14 amino acids, counting both end residues. Germline CDR1 SQVTM, CDR2 ANQGSEA. CDR3 sequence reads: CSVGTGTQTGELSF.

For this clonotype: Since no conserved phenylalanine or tryptophan closes the CDR3, a read error is the likely cause. V gene TRBV6-6 combines with J gene TRBJ1-2, with 11 bases lining up with TRBD1. V was pared by 6 bases and J by 5 bases, with 5 bases of the junction left unmatched. Germline lookup yields CDR1 MNHNY and CDR2 SVGAGI (reference sequence). The CDR3 runs to 14 residues. CDR3 residues: CASRGTGGSYGYTI. The CDR3, as DNA: TGTGCCAGCAGGGGGACAGGGGGTTCATATGGCTACACCATA.

This clonotype is termed large (0.1 to 1%). The V call is TRBV12-3 or TRBV12-4, the J call TRBJ2-3; 9 nucleotides line up with TRBD1. This CDR3 region has 16 residues. The V segment lost 4 bases and the J segment 0 bases; nucleotides outside the gene matches: 5. The CDR3 sequence is CASSSSDRGSTDTQYF. CDR3 coding DNA: TGTGCCAGCAGTTCCAGTGACAGGGGGAGCACAGATACGCAGTATTTT.

This clonotype was seen ten or more times. This chain links TRBV4-2 with TRBJ1-6, with D possibly TRBD1 on 5 matching bases. V was cut by 4 bases and J by 3 bases, with 10 bases left in between. The CDR3 runs to 15 residues. The V gene's germline CDR1 is LGHNA and CDR2 YNFKEQ. This CDR3 is CASSPQADYNSPLHF. The DNA of the CDR3 is TGTGCCAGCAGCCCACAGGCGGACTATAATTCACCCCTCCACTTT.

About this clonotype: The junction departs from the called germline gene at one end, perhaps through a read error. The rearrangement joins TRBV6-1 to TRBJ1-2; D uncertain. CDR3 length: 15 residues. CDR1 MNHNS and CDR2 SASEGT come from the germline V gene. CDR3 sequence: CASCDPGNANYRYTF. The CDR3 coding sequence is TGTGCCAGCTGTGACCCCGGGAATGCTAACTATCGCTACACCTTC.

Regarding this clonotype: One junction end does not reproduce the germline sequence, and a read error may be involved. This chain connects TRBV11-1 to TRBJ2-2, with a tentative D call TRBD2 (5 bases). Germline V CDR1 and CDR2: SGHAT, FQDESV (reference sequence). The CDR3 sequence is 12 residues long. The CDR3 DNA reads as TGTACCAGCAACCGGAGGACCGGGGAGCTGTTTTTT. Translating it yields CTSNRRTGELFF.